Listed here are 16 T cell receptor beta chains from one sample, sequenced in a study of blood T cell repertoires in COVID-19. TCRdb keeps only in-frame clones here, not all; method: immunoSEQ multiplex PCR. The sample gives a few hundred thousand clones, approximately 83% of which show up once; 11% is in the top ten. Input material: peripheral blood. The source of these receptors is a woman between 65 and 79 years old with acute or convalescent COVID-19.

The chain is built from TRBV5-1 and TRBJ2-5; 14 bases align to TRBD2. The CDR3 covers 16 residues. J lost 7 bases, V lost 3 bases, and 8 bases had no gene match. The germline V gene has CDR1 SGHRS and CDR2 YFSETQ. The CDR3 loop is CASSSMGLAGEGTQYF. In nucleotides, the CDR3 is TGCGCCAGCAGCTCCATGGGACTAGCGGGGGAGGGGACCCAGTACTTC.

V usage is TRBV5-6 and J usage is TRBJ2-4; 8 nucleotides agree with TRBD1. Germline-derived CDR1 and CDR2 are SGHDT and YYEEEE. V dropped 5 bases and J dropped 8; count of bases not matched to a gene: 9. The CDR3 extends over 14 amino acids. CDR3 residues: CASSLRPTGDIQYF. The CDR3 bases are TGTGCCAGCAGTCTGCGCCCGACAGGGGACATTCAGTACTTC.

V is TRBV30 and J is TRBJ2-7, with D hard to call. Germline CDR1 reads GTSNPN; CDR2 reads SVGIG (reference sequence). CDR3 length: 15 residues. V dropped 4 bases and J dropped 2 bases, with 18 bases sitting between them. The CDR3 region is CAWIRWARVAYEQYF. The CDR3 region has the DNA TGTGCCTGGATCAGGTGGGCGCGTGTCGCCTACGAGCAGTACTTC.

Here the CDR3 reads CASKFRGRRVGTDTQYF. The CDR3 bases are TGTGCCAGCAAATTCAGGGGGCGCCGGGTCGGCACAGATACGCAGTATTTT. The gene calls are TRBV2 and TRBJ2-3, with TRBD1 matching 8 bases. V dropped 7 bases and J dropped 1; count of bases not matched to a gene: 13. This CDR3 has 17 residues. Per germline, CDR1 SNHLY and CDR2 FYNNEI.

The rearrangement links TRBV3-1 (or the pseudogene TRBV3-2) to TRBJ2-7, with D tentatively TRBD2 (6 bases). Germline V gene sequence: CDR1 LGHDT, CDR2 YNNKEL (reference sequence). The CDR3 runs 15 residues. The V end was cut by 4 bases, the J end by 2 bases, with 15 bases between. The DNA of the CDR3 is TGTGCCAGCAGCCCGACCGCTCGGGGGACCTACGAGCAGTACTTC. Its protein product is CASSPTARGTYEQYF.

The chain is built from TRBV29-1 and TRBJ1-2, with TRBD1 matching 10 bases. CDR1 and CDR2 (germline): SQVTM, ANQGSEA. The CDR3 extends over 16 amino acids. V gave up 5 bases and J gave up 0 bases; unmatched junction bases: 9. Written as DNA, the CDR3 is TGCAGCGTTCGTCCTGGGGACAGGGGAGCTAACTATGGCTACACCTTC. The encoded protein is CSVRPGDRGANYGYTF.

The chain combines TRBV14 with TRBJ1-6; 7 bases are a match to TRBD1. V gave up 2 bases and J gave up 9 bases; unmatched junction bases: 4. CDR1 and CDR2 (germline): SGHDN, FVKESK. This CDR3 comprises 14 residues. The CDR3 DNA is TGTGCCAGCAGCCAATTCAGGGGGAGTTCACCCCTCCACTTT. It specifies CASSQFRGSSPLHF.

V usage is TRBV3-1 (or the pseudogene TRBV3-2) and J usage is TRBJ1-4; TRBD1 agrees at 12 bases. Germline CDR1 LGHDT, CDR2 YNNKEL (reference sequence). J lost 8 bases, V lost 4 bases, and 5 bases had no gene match. This CDR3 is 15 amino acids long. The CDR3, as DNA: TGTGCCAGCAGCCCCTCCGGGACAGGGGGCGAAAAACTGTTTTTT. Protein: CASSPSGTGGEKLFF.

This chain connects TRBV3-1 (or the pseudogene TRBV3-2) to TRBJ1-2; D perhaps matches TRBD1 (6 bases). Germline V gives CDR1 LGHDT, CDR2 YNNKEL (reference sequence). The CDR3 extends over 14 amino acids. V lost 0 bases to trimming and J lost 8 bases, with 13 bases between them. The CDR3 nucleotides read TGTGCCAGCAGCCAAGACGCAGGGGTGGTCGGCTACACCTTC. This codes for CASSQDAGVVGYTF.

This clone occurred a few times. The chain recombines TRBV28 with TRBJ1-1; a weak D match, TRBD1 (6 bases). CDR1 and CDR2 (germline): MDHEN, SYDVKM. The germline V and J ends were trimmed by 3 bases and 4 bases, with 12 bases remaining between them. This CDR3 has 14 amino acids. Written as DNA, the CDR3 is TGTGCCAGCAGTTTTAACAGGGTGGCCACTGAAGCTTTCTTT. Its protein product is CASSFNRVATEAFF. The full variable domain, with the rest looked up from reference TRBV28 and TRBJ1-1, is DVKVTQSSRYLVKRTGEKVFLECVQDMDHENMFWYRQDPGLGLRLIYFSYDVKMKEKGDIPEGYSVSREKKERFSLILESASTNQTSMYLCASSFNRVATEAFFGQGTRLTVV.

The chain is built from TRBV30 and TRBJ1-2; TRBD1 aligns across 7 bases. The V and J ends lost 1 base and 2 bases, in that order; junction bases with no gene match: 16. CDR3 length: 18 amino acids. CDR1 is GTSNPN and CDR2 is SVGIG in the germline V gene (reference sequence). In DNA form, the CDR3 reads TGTGCCTGGAGTGCATACGAAACCCACAGGGGCGACAACTATGGCTACACCTTC. Amino acid sequence: CAWSAYETHRGDNYGYTF.

V is TRBV6-5 and J is TRBJ1-6, with 9 nucleotides matching TRBD1. The length of the CDR3 is 15 residues. Germline V gives CDR1 MNHEY, CDR2 SVGAGI. With V trimmed by 6 bases and J by 10 bases, 10 bases remained unmatched. CDR3 region: CASSSLRQGESPLHF. CDR3 DNA sequence: TGTGCCAGCAGCTCCCTTCGACAGGGGGAGTCACCCCTCCACTTT.

Comments on this clone: Germline and junction disagree at one end, which may indicate a read error. This rearrangement joins TRBV5-1 to TRBJ2-5; 8 bases map to TRBD2. Germline V CDR1 and CDR2: SGHRS, YFSETQ. This CDR3 has 17 amino acids. DNA of the CDR3: TGCGCCAGCAGCTTGGAAGTGTCGGGGGGGTACCAAGCGACCCAGTACTTC. It encodes CASSLEVSGGYQATQYF.

CDR3 in DNA: TGTGCCAGCAGCCCCATAGGAGGGACAGGGCCCTACGAGCAGTACTTC. Translation: CASSPIGGTGPYEQYF. The chain links TRBV3-1 (or the pseudogene TRBV3-2) to TRBJ2-7; TRBD1 agrees at 9 bases. Trimming at V came to 4 bases and at J to 2 bases, leaving 9 bases not matched to a gene. Germline V lookup: CDR1 LGHDT, CDR2 YNNKEL (reference sequence). The CDR3 spans 16 residues.

The chain recombines TRBV10-3 with TRBJ1-1; 9 bases match TRBD1. Germline lookup yields CDR1 ENHRY and CDR2 SYGVKD. This CDR3 has 16 amino acids. Germline trimming cut 5 bases from V and 1 base from J; bases unmatched to any gene: 8. DNA of the CDR3: TGTGCCATCAGTATCGGGACAGGGTATGGGAACACTGAAGCTTTCTTT. The encoded protein is CAISIGTGYGNTEAFF.

V and J are TRBV19 and TRBJ2-7; weak D call: TRBD1 (6 bases). Germline lookup yields CDR1 LNHDA and CDR2 SQIVND (reference sequence). Trimming removed 5 bases at V and 0 bases at J, with 11 bases between. The CDR3 loop spans 14 amino acids. CDR3 nucleotides: TGTGCCAGTAGTTTACGGACAGACTCCTACGAGCAGTACTTC. It codes for CASSLRTDSYEQYF. Variable domain in full (rest from reference TRBV19 and TRBJ2-7): DGGITQSPKYLFRKEGQNVTLSCEQNLNHDAMYWYRQDPGQGLRLIYYSQIVNDFQKGDIAEGYSVSREKKESFPLTVTSAQKNPTAFYLCASSLRTDSYEQYFGPGTRLTVT.